The next 18 T cell receptor beta chains were all read from a single sample in a study of blood T cells in healthy people across ages. The use of a sample-barcoded 5' primer and a J-beta primer mix characterized a second PCR of 7 to 11 cycles. Each CDR3 protein gets one entry after TCRdb re-called the 5' RACE reads with MiXCR. The table shows hundreds of thousands of distinct CDR3 sequences, with approximately 30% occurring only once. The sample consisted of blood. The receptors come from an elderly woman in good health.

CDR3 sequence reads: CASSQQIQETQYF. As DNA, the CDR3 is TGTGCCAGCAGCCAACAGATCCAAGAGACCCAGTACTTC. J is TRBJ2-7 and V is TRBV7-3; D remains ambiguous. The J call may not be correct, given that the DNA end is closer to TRBJ2-5. Germline lookup yields CDR1 SGHTA and CDR2 FQGTGA. The CDR3 sequence is 13 residues long.

As for this clonotype: Being one base from a much bigger clone, this may be a read error. V usage is TRBV5-6 and J usage is TRBJ2-1; TRBD1 matches 7 bases. Trimming took 0 bases from V and 11 from J; bases not matched to a gene: 14. The CDR3 totals 16 residues. Per germline, CDR1 SGHDT and CDR2 YYEEEE. CDR3 DNA sequence: TGTGCCAGCAGCTTGGGAGGGACAGCCCGTAATTTTAAGCAGTTCTTC. As protein: CASSLGGTARNFKQFF.

This clonotype showed up just a few times. The genes are TRBV9 and TRBJ2-1; TRBD2 matches 14 bases. The J call is in doubt because the DNA end fits TRBJ2-7 better. CDR3 length: 17 residues. Germline assignment: CDR1 SGDLS and CDR2 YYNGEE. Here the CDR3 DNA reads TGTGCCAGCAGCGTCGGGACTAGCGGGGGCCCCTACAATGAGCAGTACTTC. Its protein product is CASSVGTSGGPYNEQYF.

This clonotype occurred a few times. This could be a read error, since a much larger clone is one nucleotide away. The chain is built from TRBV3-1 and TRBJ2-5, with 11 nucleotides matching TRBD2. The CDR3 covers 15 residues. V lost 4 bases and J lost 11; bases outside the gene matches: 12. Germline CDR1 LGHDT, CDR2 YNNKEL (reference sequence). The CDR3 coding sequence is TGTGCCAGCAGCCCACCTAGCGGGGGGAACAATGAGCAGTACTTC. It translates to CASSPPSGGNNEQYF.

The V call is TRBV20-1, the J call TRBJ2-3; possibly TRBD1 for D (5 bases). The CDR3 spans 12 residues. V shed 7 bases and J shed 1 base, with 9 bases lying between them. Germline V gives CDR1 DFQATT, CDR2 SNEGSKA (reference sequence). CDR3 coding DNA: TGCAGTGGCGAAGGGGGCACAGATACGCAGTATTTT. It is translated as CSGEGGTDTQYF.

This chain connects TRBV12-3 or TRBV12-4 to TRBJ2-3; D perhaps matches TRBD1 (5 bases). V was cut by 4 bases and J by 2 bases, with 16 bases left in between. The CDR3 loop spans 16 amino acids. The CDR3 loop reads CASSSTDSGSTDTQYF. The DNA for the CDR3 is TGTGCCAGCAGTTCCACCGACAGTGGGTCCACAGATACGCAGTATTTT.

This clonotype has at least ten counts. CDR3 loop: CASSGGFTANTEAFF. Here the CDR3 DNA reads TGTGCCAGCAGCGGGGGGTTTACGGCGAACACTGAAGCTTTCTTT. The chain has TRBV12-3 or TRBV12-4 and TRBJ1-1, with D tentatively TRBD1 (5 bases). The CDR3 contains 15 residues. Trimming shortened V by 6 bases and J by 1 base, and 15 bases separated the two germline ends.

This clonotype came up many times. The rearrangement links TRBV15 to TRBJ2-7; no clear D. Trimming removed 0 bases at V and 6 bases at J, with 18 bases between. The CDR3 spans 16 residues. Germline V gene sequence: CDR1 LNHNV, CDR2 YYDKDF (reference sequence). In DNA, the CDR3 is TGTGCCACCAGCAGAGACCGCTCAATTCCGACCTCCGAGCAGTACTTC. Translation gives CATSRDRSIPTSEQYF.

As for this clonotype: A much larger clonotype is one base distant, so this may be a read error. The rearrangement links TRBV7-7 to TRBJ2-5; TRBD2 aligns across 8 bases. The tail of the sequence fits TRBJ2-1 better, so the J call may be wrong. The germline V gene encodes CDR1 SSHAT and CDR2 FNYEAQ (reference sequence). This CDR3 region has 15 residues. The CDR3 DNA reads as TGTGCCAGCAGCTCAGCGGGGGCAATCCAAGAGACCCAGTTCTTC. It yields the protein CASSSAGAIQETQFF.

The chain joins TRBV5-6 to TRBJ1-5, with D possibly TRBD1 on 5 matching bases. This CDR3 contains 15 residues. Germline CDR1 reads SGHDT; CDR2 reads YYEEEE. V was pared by 4 bases and J by 5 bases, with 16 bases between. CDR3 nucleotide sequence: TGTGCCAGCAGCCCGCTCGTGGGGCGCGATCAGCCCCAGCATTTT. Translation gives CASSPLVGRDQPQHF. The full variable domain, its missing parts supplied by reference TRBV5-6 and TRBJ1-5, is DAGVTQSPTHLIKTRGQQVTLRCSPKSGHDTVSWYQQALGQGPQFIFQYYEEEERQRGNFPDRFSGHQFPNYSSELNVNALLLGDSALYLCASSPLVGRDQPQHFGDGTRLSIL.

This clonotype came up many times. Germline is not matched at one junction end, which may reflect a read error. The CDR3 sequence: CASSEELARGTDTQYF. CDR3 nucleotides: TGCGCCAGCAGCGAAGAGCTAGCGAGGGGCACAGATACGCAGTATTTT. The chain has TRBV4-3 and TRBJ2-3; maybe TRBD2 (6 bases). Germline V gene data show CDR1 as LGHNA and CDR2 as YSLEER. This CDR3 spans 16 amino acids.

This clonotype was seen many times. The gene calls are TRBV20-1 and TRBJ2-3; 7 positions match TRBD2. Trimming at V came to 5 bases and at J to 6 bases, leaving 14 bases not matched to a gene. There are 15 residues in the CDR3. Germline values: CDR1 DFQATT, CDR2 SNEGSKA (reference sequence). The CDR3 sequence is CSAPMKSPGGDTQYF. The CDR3 nucleotides read TGCAGTGCTCCCATGAAGTCCCCCGGGGGGGATACGCAGTATTTT.

This clonotype was detected only a few times. This rearrangement joins TRBV4-1 to TRBJ1-6, with TRBD1 as a possible D gene (5 bases). V shed 3 bases and J shed 9 bases, with 9 bases lying between them. CDR3 length: 13 residues. Germline V gene lookup returns CDR1 MGHRA and CDR2 YSYEKL. CDR3 region: CASSQGGTSPLHF. CDR3 sequence (DNA): TGCGCCAGCAGCCAGGGGGGAACTTCACCCCTCCACTTT.

This clonotype was detected only a few times. The rearrangement joins TRBV5-5 to TRBJ1-6, with D uncertain. The germline CDR1 and CDR2 sequences are SGHKS and YYEKEE (reference sequence). The CDR3 has 15 residues. Between the trimmed V and J ends, which lost 1 base and 4 bases, there was a span of 9 bases. The CDR3 spells CASSLPDGYNSPLHF. The CDR3 DNA reads TGTGCCAGCAGCTTGCCCGACGGGTATAATTCACCCCTCCACTTT.

This clonotype was picked up many times. The rearrangement links TRBV5-1 to TRBJ2-7; 12 bases map to TRBD1. This CDR3 contains 16 residues. Germline-derived CDR1 and CDR2 are SGHRS and YFSETQ. Trimming took 2 bases from V and 7 from J; bases not matched to a gene: 10. The CDR3 DNA reads TGCGCCAGCAGCTTCGAACCGGGACAGGGGGCTGAGGAGCAGTACTTC. Translated, it gives CASSFEPGQGAEEQYF.

There are a few counts of this clonotype. The rearrangement uses TRBV29-1 and TRBJ2-3; D perhaps matches TRBD2 (7 bases). The CDR3 length is 14 residues. V was pared by 1 base and J by 5 bases, with 13 bases between. Germline values: CDR1 SQVTM, CDR2 ANQGSEA. The CDR3 DNA reads TGCAGCGTTGAAGGGGGGGGCCGGGGAGATACGCAGTATTTT. This encodes CSVEGGGRGDTQYF.

This clonotype was observed many times. The chain links TRBV6-5 to TRBJ2-7; 11 bases align to TRBD2. CDR1 is MNHEY and CDR2 is SVGAGI in the germline V gene. V lost 4 bases and J lost 2; bases outside the gene matches: 16. CDR3 size: 19 residues. The CDR3 loop reads CASSSRRVGHSGGAYEQYF. The CDR3 DNA reads as TGTGCCAGCAGTTCCCGGCGCGTCGGACATAGCGGGGGGGCCTACGAGCAGTACTTC.

Points on this clonotype: It may be a read error: a sequence one base away is much more abundant. This chain links TRBV7-2 with TRBJ2-5, with D possibly being TRBD2 (6 bases). CDR1 SGHTA and CDR2 FQGNSA come from the germline V gene. CDR3 length: 11 residues. For the CDR3, the DNA is TGTGTCAGCAGCAACAGCCGGGAGCAGTACTTC. Amino acids: CVSSNSREQYF.